This T cell receptor beta chain came from a study of blood T cell repertoires in COVID-19. Study as a whole: There were acute and convalescent COVID-19 samples, and they came from the United States, Italy and Spain. The cDNA or gDNA used as material had been derived from T cells, B-cell-depleted T cells, or PBMCs.

In the authors' workflow: Amplification from reference gene primers served as the basis for estimated nucleated cell counts. Sequencing was performed with immunoSEQ multiplex PCR; in TCRdb, only in-frame clones are kept and a portion is missing. From that table come the V and J calls and clone size; the DNA was used to work out D and trimming. The repertoire has about 200,000 clones, approximately 84% of them found once; the top ten carry about 4.9%. The CDR3 has 15 residues. CDR1 is MNHEY, CDR2 SVGAGI, per germline. V was clipped by 6 bases and J by 5 bases; unmatched bases: 7. The sequencing sample was made of peripheral blood. The gene calls are TRBV6-5 and TRBJ1-4, with 9 bases aligning to TRBD1. The clonotype was recovered from an elderly woman with acute or convalescent COVID-19. CDR3: CASRLRTGVNEKLFF. In DNA form, the CDR3 reads TGTGCCAGCAGACTCCGGACAGGGGTAAATGAAAAACTGTTTTTT.